This T cell receptor beta chain emerged from a study of T cells of healthy individuals. TCRdb passed the 5' RACE reads through MiXCR, listing each CDR3 protein once. The table lists 45,000 to 60,000 distinct CDR3 sequences, about 14% of them singletons. The CDR3 runs to 16 residues. Trimming removed 0 bases from V and 0 bases from J, with 10 bases in between. Looked up from germline, CDR1 is SGHRS and CDR2 is YFSETQ. The rearrangement uses TRBV5-1 and TRBJ2-1; no reliable D call. The sequence derives from a human donor in good health. The CDR3 sequence: CASSLVALSSYNEQFF. In DNA, the CDR3 is TGCGCCAGCAGCTTGGTCGCGCTCAGCTCCTACAATGAGCAGTTCTTC.